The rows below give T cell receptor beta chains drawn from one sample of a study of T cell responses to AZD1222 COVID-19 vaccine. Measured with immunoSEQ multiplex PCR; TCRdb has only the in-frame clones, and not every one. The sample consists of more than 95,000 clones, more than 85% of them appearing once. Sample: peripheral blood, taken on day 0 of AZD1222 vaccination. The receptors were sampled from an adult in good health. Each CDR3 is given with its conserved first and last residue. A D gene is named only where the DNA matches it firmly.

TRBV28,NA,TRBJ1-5,TGTGCCAGCAGTTTGGTCAATCAGCCCCAGCATTTT,CASSLVNQPQHF
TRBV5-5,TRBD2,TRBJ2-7,TGTGCCAGCAGCTCCGGGGGGAGGAGCGGGAGGACGTACGAGCAGTACTTC,CASSSGGRSGRTYEQYF
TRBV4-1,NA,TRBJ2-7,TGCGCCAGCAGCCAAACGGGAGTACAGGGGAGGGTCAACGAGCAGTACTTC,CASSQTGVQGRVNEQYF
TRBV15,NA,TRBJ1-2,TGTGCCACCAGCAGATTGGGCTATGGCTACACCTTC,CATSRLGYGYTF
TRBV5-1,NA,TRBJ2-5,TGCGCCAGCGGGTACCAAGAGACCCAGTACTTC,CASGYQETQYF
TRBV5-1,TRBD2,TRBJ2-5,TGCGCCAGCAGCTTATGGCGGGGGGGTGATCAAGAGACCCAGTACTTC,CASSLWRGGDQETQYF
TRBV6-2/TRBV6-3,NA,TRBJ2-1,TGTGCCAGCAGTTACGTTCGGAGGGAGCAGTTCTTC,CASSYVRREQFF
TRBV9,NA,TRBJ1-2,TGTGCCAGCGGCTCCACCCAGGGCTACACCTTC,CASGSTQGYTF
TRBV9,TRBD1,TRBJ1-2,TGTGCCAGCAGCCCCGGGGGGGGGACAGGTGCCTATGGCTACACCTTC,CASSPGGGTGAYGYTF
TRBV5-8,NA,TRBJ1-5,TGTGCCAGCAGCTTAGGTCAGCCCCAGCATTTT,CASSLGQPQHF
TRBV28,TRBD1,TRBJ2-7,TGTGCCAGCAGCTCTACAGGGGTGGGTTCCCCCTACGAGCAGTACTTC,CASSSTGVGSPYEQYF
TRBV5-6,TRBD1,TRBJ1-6,TGTGCCAGCAGCCCCCGGACAGGTCAGGTCGGGTCACCCCTCCACTTT,CASSPRTGQVGSPLHF
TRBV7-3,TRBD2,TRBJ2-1,TGTGCCAGCAGCCCTAGCGGGGGGCTATACAATGAGCAGTTCTTC,CASSPSGGLYNEQFF
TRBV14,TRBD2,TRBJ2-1,TGTGCCAGCAGCCACCCCGGGACTAGCGGGAGCAATGAGCAGTTCTTC,CASSHPGTSGSNEQFF
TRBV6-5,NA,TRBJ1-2,TGTGCCAGCAGCGACAGCTCCGCTAACTATGGCTACACCTTC,CASSDSSANYGYTF